This T cell receptor beta chain came from a study of cytomegalovirus exposure and HLA in healthy donors. Broader study findings: An analysis that came later showed most CMV-associated TCR beta chains appearing HLA-restricted.

Turning to this clone: What it binds is not known.

PCR was performed using 60 Vbeta and 13 Jbeta primers. Sequencing used immunoSEQ multiplex PCR; TCRdb keeps in-frame clones, though not all of them. This sample has about 140,000 clones; more than 70% occur once, and the top ten carry roughly 2%. The germline V gene encodes CDR1 MNHNY and CDR2 SVGAGI (reference sequence). Trimming removed 4 bases from V and 5 bases from J, with 20 bases in between. This CDR3 region has 16 residues. Material for sequencing was PBMCs. The TCR originated in a man aged 30-40 years in good health and CMV-seronegative. The chain has TRBV6-6 and TRBJ1-1; D unresolved. This chain's CDR3 is CASSSPSRRVGTEAFF. The CDR3 bases are TGTGCCAGCAGTTCCCCATCTCGGAGGGTAGGGACTGAAGCTTTCTTT.